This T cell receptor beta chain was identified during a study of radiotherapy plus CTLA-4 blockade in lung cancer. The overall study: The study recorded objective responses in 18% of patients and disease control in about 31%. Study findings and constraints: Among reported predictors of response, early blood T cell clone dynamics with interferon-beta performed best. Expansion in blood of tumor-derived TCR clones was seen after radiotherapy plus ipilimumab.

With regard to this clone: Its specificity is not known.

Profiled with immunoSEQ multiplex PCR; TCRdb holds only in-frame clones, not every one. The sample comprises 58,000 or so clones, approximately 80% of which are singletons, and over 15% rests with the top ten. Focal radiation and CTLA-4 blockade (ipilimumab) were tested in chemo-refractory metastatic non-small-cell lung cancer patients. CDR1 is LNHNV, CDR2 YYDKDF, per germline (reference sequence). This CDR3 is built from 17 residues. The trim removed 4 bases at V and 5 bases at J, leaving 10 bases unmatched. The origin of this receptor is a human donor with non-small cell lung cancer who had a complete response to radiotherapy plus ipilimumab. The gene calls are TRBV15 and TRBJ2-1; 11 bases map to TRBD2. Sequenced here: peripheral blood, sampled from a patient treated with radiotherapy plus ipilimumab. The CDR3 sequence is CATSTILTSGRNNEQFF. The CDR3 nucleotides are TGTGCCACCAGCACTATTCTTACTAGCGGGAGAAACAATGAGCAGTTCTTC. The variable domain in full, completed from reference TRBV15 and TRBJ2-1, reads DAMVIQNPRYQVTQFGKPVTLSCSQTLNHNVMYWYQQKSSQAPKLLFHYYDKDFNNEADTPDNFQSRRPNTSFCFLDIRSPGLGDTAMYLCATSTILTSGRNNEQFFGPGTRLTVL.